The 2 T cell receptor beta chains presented below share a single source sample, sequenced in a study of blood T cell repertoires in COVID-19. Only in-frame clones appear in the TCRdb table, and some are missing; sequencing was by immunoSEQ multiplex PCR. The repertoire holds roughly 68,000 clones, with over 75% as singletons. The material sequenced was peripheral blood. The receptor source for this set is a man aged 45-65 years with acute or convalescent COVID-19.

The CDR3 protein is CASSLAGTDNEQFF. CDR3 in DNA: TGTGCCAGCAGCTTGGCAGGGACAGACAATGAGCAGTTCTTC. The gene calls are TRBV5-6 and TRBJ2-1, with 7 bases aligning to TRBD1. J gave up 5 bases and V 0 bases, and 2 bases lay outside the gene matches. CDR3 length: 14 amino acids. Germline CDR1 and CDR2: SGHDT and YYEEEE. The whole variable domain, remainder taken from reference TRBV5-6 and TRBJ2-1, is DAGVTQSPTHLIKTRGQQVTLRCSPKSGHDTVSWYQQALGQGPQFIFQYYEEEERQRGNFPDRFSGHQFPNYSSELNVNALLLGDSALYLCASSLAGTDNEQFFGPGTRLTVL.

This clone was recorded once. The V gene is TRBV10-3, the J gene TRBJ2-7; TRBD1 aligns across 7 bases. CDR3 length equals 15 residues. The germline V gene has CDR1 ENHRY and CDR2 SYGVKD. V lost 4 bases and J lost 5; bases outside the gene matches: 11. The CDR3 region is CAISVRGGAGNEQYF. CDR3 DNA sequence: TGTGCCATCAGTGTAAGAGGGGGCGCTGGTAACGAGCAGTACTTC.